This TCR beta chain was captured by sequencing in a study of beta chain features in type 1 diabetes. Findings and limits, study-wide: For patients, the naive, central memory and Treg TCRB repertoires appeared more alike than for healthy donors. A cDNA-based sequencing approach could over-represent cells with high TCR expression.

Isolation of CD4+ naive, central memory, regulatory and stem cell-like memory cells was achieved by sorting via CD45RO/CCR7/CD25/CD127/CD95/CD27. V gave up 5 bases and J gave up 7 bases; unmatched junction bases: 2. The CDR3 loop spans 12 amino acids. Per germline, CDR1 MNHEY and CDR2 SMNVEV (reference sequence). About this clone: Its target is not known.

cDNA synthesis used the whole RNA isolate, giving expressed TCRB sequences. The method was immunoSEQ multiplex PCR; TCRdb's version includes in-frame clones alone and lacks a portion of them. The sample comprises more than 300,000 clones, around 8% of which are singletons, and less than 0.45% rests with the top ten. The sequencing sample was made of central memory CD4+ T cells from blood. The genes are TRBV27 and TRBJ1-1; TRBD1 aligns across 9 bases. This receptor was taken from a woman aged 18-29 years in good health. The CDR3 protein is CASSGQGNEAFF. The CDR3 DNA reads as TGTGCCAGCAGTGGACAGGGGAATGAAGCTTTCTTT.